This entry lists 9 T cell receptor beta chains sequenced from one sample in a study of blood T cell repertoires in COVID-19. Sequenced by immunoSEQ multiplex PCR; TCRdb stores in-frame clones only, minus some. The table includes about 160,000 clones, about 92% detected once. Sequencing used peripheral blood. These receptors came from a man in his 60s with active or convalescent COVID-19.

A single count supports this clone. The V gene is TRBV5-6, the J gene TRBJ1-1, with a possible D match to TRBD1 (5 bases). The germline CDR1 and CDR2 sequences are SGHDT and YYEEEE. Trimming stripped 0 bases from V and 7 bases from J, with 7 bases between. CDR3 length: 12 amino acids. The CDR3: CASSLDQGEAFF. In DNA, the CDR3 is TGTGCCAGCAGCTTGGATCAGGGTGAAGCTTTCTTT. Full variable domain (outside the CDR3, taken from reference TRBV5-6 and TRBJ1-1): DAGVTQSPTHLIKTRGQQVTLRCSPKSGHDTVSWYQQALGQGPQFIFQYYEEEERQRGNFPDRFSGHQFPNYSSELNVNALLLGDSALYLCASSLDQGEAFFGQGTRLTVV.

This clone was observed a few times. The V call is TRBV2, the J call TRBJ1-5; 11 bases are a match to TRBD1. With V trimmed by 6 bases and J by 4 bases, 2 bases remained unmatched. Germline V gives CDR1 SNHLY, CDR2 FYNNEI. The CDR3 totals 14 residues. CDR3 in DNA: TGTGCCAGCAGGGGACAGGGGGGGAATCAGCCCCAGCATTTT. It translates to CASRGQGGNQPQHF.

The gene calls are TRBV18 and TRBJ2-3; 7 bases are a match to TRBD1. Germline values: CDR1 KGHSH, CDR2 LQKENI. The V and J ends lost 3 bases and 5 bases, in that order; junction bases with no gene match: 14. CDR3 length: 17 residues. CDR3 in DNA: TGTGCCAGCTCACCCCTCCGGGTAACAGGGGTGCAAGATACGCAGTATTTT. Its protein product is CASSPLRVTGVQDTQYF.

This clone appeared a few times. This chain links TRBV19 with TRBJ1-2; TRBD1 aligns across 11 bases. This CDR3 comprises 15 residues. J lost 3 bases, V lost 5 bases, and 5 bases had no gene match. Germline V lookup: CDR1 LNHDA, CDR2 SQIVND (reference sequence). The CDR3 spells CASSSGQGEYYGYTF. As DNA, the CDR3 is TGTGCCAGTAGTTCGGGACAGGGGGAGTACTATGGCTACACCTTC.

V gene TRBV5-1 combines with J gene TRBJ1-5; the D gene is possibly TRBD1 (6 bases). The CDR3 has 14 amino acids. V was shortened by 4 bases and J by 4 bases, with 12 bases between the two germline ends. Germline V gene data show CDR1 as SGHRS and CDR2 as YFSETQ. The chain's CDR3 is CASSLDRMNQPQHF. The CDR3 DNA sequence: TGCGCCAGCAGCCTAGACAGGATGAATCAGCCCCAGCATTTT.

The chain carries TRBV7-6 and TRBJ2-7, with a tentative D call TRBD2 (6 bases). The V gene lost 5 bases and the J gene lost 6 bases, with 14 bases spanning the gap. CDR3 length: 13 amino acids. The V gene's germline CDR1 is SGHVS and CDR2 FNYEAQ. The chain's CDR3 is CASSTGLISEQYF. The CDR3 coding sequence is TGTGCCAGCAGCACAGGACTAATCAGCGAGCAGTACTTC.

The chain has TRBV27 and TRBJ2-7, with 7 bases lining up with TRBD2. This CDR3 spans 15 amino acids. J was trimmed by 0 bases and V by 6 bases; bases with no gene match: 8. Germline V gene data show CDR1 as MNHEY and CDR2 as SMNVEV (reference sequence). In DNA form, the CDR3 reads TGTGCCAGCAGGGGTCTAGCGGAAAACTCCTACGAGCAGTACTTC. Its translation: CASRGLAENSYEQYF.

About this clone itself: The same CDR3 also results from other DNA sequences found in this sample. As DNA, the CDR3 is TGCGCCAGCAGCTTGGGAACAGGAGTAAACACTGAAGCTTTCTTT. This translates into CASSLGTGVNTEAFF. V usage is TRBV5-1 and J usage is TRBJ1-1; possible D gene TRBD1, 5 bases. V lost 0 bases to trimming and J lost 2 bases, with 11 bases between them. The germline CDR1 and CDR2 sequences are SGHRS and YFSETQ. This CDR3 is built from 15 residues.

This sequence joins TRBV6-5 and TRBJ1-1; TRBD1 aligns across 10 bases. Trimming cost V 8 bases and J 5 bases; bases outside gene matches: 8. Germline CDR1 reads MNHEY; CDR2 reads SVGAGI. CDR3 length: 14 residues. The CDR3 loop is CASAGGQGFTEAFF. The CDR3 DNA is TGTGCCAGCGCGGGGGGACAGGGGTTTACTGAAGCTTTCTTT.